These 25 T cell receptor beta chains were all obtained from the same sample, sequenced in a study of blood T cells in healthy people across ages. Alongside a J-beta primer mix, a sample-barcoded 5' primer served in a second PCR lasting about 7 to 11 cycles. TCRdb reprocessed the 5' RACE reads with MiXCR, giving one entry per CDR3 protein. This sample has 1.4 million to 1.5 million distinct CDR3 sequences, with roughly 40% found just once. The sample consisted of blood. The receptors originated from a woman aged 18-30 years in good health.

This rearrangement joins TRBV12-3 or TRBV12-4 to TRBJ2-3, with 8 bases identical to TRBD2. V lost 7 bases, J lost 0 bases, and 12 bases stayed unmatched. The CDR3 contains 17 residues. In DNA form, the CDR3 reads TGTGCCAGCACCCCCGGTTCTCGGGGGGGGAGCACAGATACGCAGTATTTT. This sequence encodes CASTPGSRGGSTDTQYF.

The chain is built from TRBV20-1 and TRBJ2-7, with 10 bases matching TRBD2. Germline values: CDR1 DFQATT, CDR2 SNEGSKA (reference sequence). The CDR3 consists of 16 residues. With 5 bases clipped from V and 7 bases from J, the junction kept 17 bases outside the gene matches. Here the CDR3 reads CSAEEPGLATKHEQYF. The CDR3 DNA sequence: TGCAGTGCTGAGGAACCGGGACTAGCGACAAAGCATGAGCAGTACTTC.

J is TRBJ2-1 and V is TRBV27, with D tentatively TRBD1 or TRBD2 (5 bases each). Per germline, CDR1 MNHEY and CDR2 SMNVEV (reference sequence). The ends were cut back, 5 bases at V and 13 bases at J, with 15 bases in the middle. The CDR3 sequence is 12 residues long. The CDR3 bases are TGTGCCAGCAGTCCCCGCCGGGACCACCAGTTCTTC. Its protein is CASSPRRDHQFF.

Note on this clonotype: At one end, the junction sequence differs from germline, possibly due to a read error. This chain joins TRBV29-1 and TRBJ2-3, with 13 nucleotides matching TRBD2. CDR3 length: 14 amino acids. The germline V gene encodes CDR1 SQVTM and CDR2 ANQGSEA. The DNA for the CDR3 is TGCGGCGTTGGACTAGCGGGGGACACAGATACGCAGTATTTT. This codes for CGVGLAGDTDTQYF.

The genes are TRBV15 and TRBJ2-3; D is perhaps TRBD2 (5 bases). Germline V gene lookup returns CDR1 LNHNV and CDR2 YYDKDF (reference sequence). Between the trimmed V and J ends, which lost 0 bases and 2 bases, there was a span of 12 bases. The CDR3 extends over 16 amino acids. CDR3 in DNA: TGTGCCACCAGCAGAGACGGGGTAGAGGTCACAGATACGCAGTATTTT. This sequence encodes CATSRDGVEVTDTQYF.

V gene TRBV4-1 combines with J gene TRBJ1-3, with TRBD1 as a possible D gene (5 bases). This CDR3 is 16 amino acids long. The ends were cut back, 1 base at V and 0 bases at J, with 10 bases in the middle. From germline, CDR1 is MGHRA and CDR2 YSYEKL. CDR3 nucleotides: TGCGCCAGCAGCCAAGGAGAGGGGAGCTCTGGAAACACCATATATTTT. It yields the protein CASSQGEGSSGNTIYF.

The chain has TRBV7-8 and TRBJ2-2, with D perhaps assigned TRBD1 or TRBD2 (5 bases each). Germline V CDR1 and CDR2: SGHVS, FQNEAQ. This CDR3 has 18 residues. V lost 2 bases and J lost 1, with 17 bases in between. CDR3 coding DNA: TGTGCCAGCAGCTTACAGTCCAGGGACCAAAGGAACACCGGGGAGCTGTTTTTT. Its translation is CASSLQSRDQRNTGELFF.

The chain employs TRBV27 and TRBJ1-2, with D possibly matching TRBD1 (5 bases). Trimming pared 7 bases from V and 6 bases from J, leaving 15 bases between. Germline CDR1 is MNHEY and CDR2 is SMNVEV (reference sequence). This CDR3 comprises 13 residues. CDR3 sequence (DNA): TGTGCCAGCAAGGGGCCTCGAAGTCATGGCTACACCTTC. Protein product: CASKGPRSHGYTF.

This clonotype was picked up many times. This chain links TRBV2 with TRBJ2-5; 8 bases map to TRBD2. This CDR3 has 15 residues. CDR1 SNHLY and CDR2 FYNNEI come from the germline V gene. Trimming at V came to 2 bases and at J to 2 bases, leaving 4 bases not matched to a gene. The CDR3 DNA is TGTGCCAGCAGTGAAAACGGGAGGGCGCAAGAGACCCAGTACTTC. Residues: CASSENGRAQETQYF. The full variable domain, with the rest looked up from reference TRBV2 and TRBJ2-5, is EPEVTQTPSHQVTQMGQEVILRCVPISNHLYFYWYRQILGQKVEFLVSFYNNEISEKSEIFDDQFSVERPDGSNFTLKIRSTKLEDSAMYFCASSENGRAQETQYFGPGTRLLVL.

This clonotype came up a few times. The V and J genes are TRBV28 and TRBJ1-5; D ambiguous. Germline V CDR1 and CDR2: MDHEN, SYDVKM. The CDR3 is made up of 15 amino acids. The V gene lost 4 bases and the J gene lost 1 base, with 11 bases spanning the gap. CDR3 loop: CASSYGSKSNQPQHF. CDR3 in DNA: TGTGCCAGCAGTTACGGTTCAAAGAGCAATCAGCCCCAGCATTTT.

V and J are TRBV7-2 and TRBJ2-3; possible D gene TRBD2, 6 bases. This CDR3 has 18 amino acids. With 1 base removed from V and 4 bases from J, the gap between germline ends came to 21 bases. Per the germline V gene, CDR1 is SGHTA and CDR2 is FQGNSA. The CDR3 sequence: CASSLGPLWGGLADTQYF. CDR3 sequence (DNA): TGTGCCAGCAGCTTAGGCCCCCTCTGGGGAGGACTCGCAGATACGCAGTATTTT. Full variable domain (remainder filled in from reference TRBV7-2 and TRBJ2-3): GAGVSQSPSNKVTEKGKDVELRCDPISGHTALYWYRQSLGQGLEFLIYFQGNSAPDKSGLPSDRFSAERTGGSVSTLTIQRTQQEDSAVYLCASSLGPLWGGLADTQYFGPGTRLTVL.

CDR3 DNA sequence: TGTGCCAGCAGCCAAGCTAACACCGAGCAGTACTTC. This encodes CASSQANTEQYF. The chain uses TRBV14 and TRBJ2-4; D unclear. The better agreement between TRBJ2-7 and the DNA end casts doubt on the J call. From germline, CDR1 is SGHDN and CDR2 FVKESK. The CDR3 has 12 amino acids.

This sequence joins TRBV20-1 and TRBJ1-5; 7 nucleotides match TRBD1. The CDR3 totals 15 residues. The germline gives CDR1 DFQATT, CDR2 SNEGSKA (reference sequence). The V and J ends lost 1 base and 1 base, in that order; junction bases with no gene match: 4. The CDR3 coding sequence is TGCAGTGCTAGAGGGGAGACAGGGAGCAATCAGCCCCAGCATTTT. Translation: CSARGETGSNQPQHF.

This clonotype has a handful of counts. The chain couples TRBV28 to TRBJ2-7; no clear D gene. Germline CDR1 MDHEN, CDR2 SYDVKM. The CDR3 is 14 amino acids. Trimming left V 5 bases short and J 2 bases short, with 13 bases between. For the CDR3, the DNA is TGTGCCAGCAGTATCGGACGGGCCCCCTACGAGCAGTACTTC. It is translated as CASSIGRAPYEQYF.

V gene TRBV6-6 combines with J gene TRBJ2-5, with D possibly being TRBD2 (5 bases). Judging by the DNA end, TRBJ2-7 fits better; the J call may be wrong. The CDR3 covers 15 residues. In germline, CDR1 is MNHNY, CDR2 SVGAGI (reference sequence). The CDR3 DNA reads TGTGCCAGCAGTTACCTCTCTCGGGGCTCCTACGAGCAGTACTTC. Translation gives CASSYLSRGSYEQYF.

This sequence joins TRBV28 and TRBJ2-7; D remains unclear. The length of the CDR3 is 14 residues. Trimming removed 2 bases at V and 2 bases at J, with 10 bases between. CDR1 is MDHEN and CDR2 is SYDVKM in the germline V gene. The CDR3 loop is CASSLHILPYEQYF. CDR3 DNA sequence: TGTGCCAGCAGTTTACACATACTTCCCTACGAGCAGTACTTC.

The chain joins TRBV20-1 to TRBJ1-6; D remains unclear. The CDR3 sequence is 16 residues long. Germline V gene lookup returns CDR1 DFQATT and CDR2 SNEGSKA (reference sequence). V was pared by 0 bases and J by 0 bases, with 9 bases between. In DNA form, the CDR3 reads TGCAGTGCTAGAGATAGAAGGAGCTCCTATAATTCACCCCTCCACTTT. Translating it yields CSARDRRSSYNSPLHF.

The chain joins TRBV15 to TRBJ2-3; the D is unclear. CDR1 is LNHNV, CDR2 YYDKDF, per germline (reference sequence). The V and J ends lost 0 bases and 6 bases respectively, with 19 bases between them. The CDR3 is made up of 17 amino acids. This CDR3 is CATSRDLLTSSSDTQYF. CDR3 nucleotides: TGTGCCACCAGCAGAGATCTTCTTACGTCATCGTCGGATACGCAGTATTTT.

This clonotype showed up just a few times. The chain couples TRBV5-1 to TRBJ2-4; 7 nucleotides match TRBD1. This CDR3 has 14 residues. In germline, CDR1 is SGHRS, CDR2 YFSETQ. V trimming: 2 bases; J trimming: 8 bases; junction bases outside the gene matches: 7. The CDR3 protein is CASSFNRGEDIQYF. In nucleotides, the CDR3 is TGCGCCAGCAGCTTTAACAGGGGAGAGGACATTCAGTACTTC.

The chain recombines TRBV18 with TRBJ2-6, with TRBD1 as a possible D gene (5 bases). CDR1 and CDR2 (germline): KGHSH, LQKENI. Trimming cost V 5 bases and J 0 bases, with 11 bases left between them. The CDR3 totals 16 residues. The CDR3 reads CASSKDTFSGANVLTF. In DNA form, the CDR3 reads TGTGCCAGCTCAAAGGACACATTCTCTGGGGCCAACGTCCTGACTTTC.

The chain combines TRBV24-1 with TRBJ2-1; 7 bases match TRBD1. Per the germline V gene, CDR1 is KGHDR and CDR2 is SFDVKD. The CDR3 runs 18 residues. With V trimmed by 4 bases and J by 4 bases, 15 bases remained unmatched. The CDR3 sequence is CATSDPGSGTDHYNEQFF. CDR3 coding DNA: TGTGCCACCAGTGACCCCGGTTCCGGGACAGACCATTACAATGAGCAGTTCTTC.

The V gene is TRBV5-1, the J gene TRBJ2-4, with 15 bases identical to TRBD2. Germline loops: CDR1 SGHRS, CDR2 YFSETQ. J was trimmed by 1 base and V by 0 bases; bases with no gene match: 11. This CDR3 has 21 amino acids. The CDR3 bases are TGCGCCAGCAGCTTGGGAGCTCCGGGACTAGCGGGAGGTTCGGCCAAAAACATTCAGTACTTC. It encodes CASSLGAPGLAGGSAKNIQYF.

V usage is TRBV7-2 and J usage is TRBJ2-1; D not resolved. The germline V gene has CDR1 SGHTA and CDR2 FQGNSA. The CDR3 has 13 residues. The V end was cut by 3 bases, the J end by 4 bases, with 7 bases between. CDR3 sequence reads: CASSFISYNEQFF. DNA for the CDR3: TGTGCCAGCAGCTTCATATCATACAATGAGCAGTTCTTC.

In its sample, this clonotype was seen a few times. The genes are TRBV7-3 and TRBJ2-1; 9 bases fit TRBD1. The germline V gene has CDR1 SGHTA and CDR2 FQGTGA. The J segment lost 3 bases and the V segment lost 5 bases, leaving 2 bases of the junction unmatched. The CDR3 has 14 amino acids. CDR3 amino acids: CASSVGQGYNEQFF. In DNA form, the CDR3 reads TGTGCCAGCAGCGTGGGACAGGGCTACAATGAGCAGTTCTTC.

On this clonotype: A read error may produce the germline difference seen at one junction end. The chain couples TRBV7-8 to TRBJ2-1; D is possibly TRBD1 or TRBD2 (5 bases each). Per germline, CDR1 SGHVS and CDR2 FQNEAQ. The CDR3 consists of 16 residues. The CDR3 spells CTSGKGVTGAYNEQFF. Written as DNA, the CDR3 is TGTACCAGCGGAAAAGGGGTCACGGGCGCCTACAATGAGCAGTTCTTC.